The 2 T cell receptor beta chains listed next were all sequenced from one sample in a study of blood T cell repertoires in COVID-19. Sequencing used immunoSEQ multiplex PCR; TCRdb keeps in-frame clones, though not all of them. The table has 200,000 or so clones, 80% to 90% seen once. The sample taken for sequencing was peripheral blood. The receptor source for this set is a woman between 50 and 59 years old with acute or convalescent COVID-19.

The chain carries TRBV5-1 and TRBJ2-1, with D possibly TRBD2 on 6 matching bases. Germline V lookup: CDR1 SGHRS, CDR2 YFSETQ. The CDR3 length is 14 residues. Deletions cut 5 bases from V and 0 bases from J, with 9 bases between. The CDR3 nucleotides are TGCGCCAGCAGTGGGGGGAGCTCCTACAATGAGCAGTTCTTC. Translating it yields CASSGGSSYNEQFF. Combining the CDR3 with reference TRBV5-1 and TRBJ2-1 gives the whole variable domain KAGVTQTPRYLIKTRGQQVTLSCSPISGHRSVSWYQQTPGQGLQFLFEYFSETQRNKGNFPGRFSGRQFSNSRSEMNVSTLELGDSALYLCASSGGSSYNEQFFGPGTRLTVL.

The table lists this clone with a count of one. The CDR3 DNA sequence: TGTGCCAGTAGTACGCCGGGACTAGCGGGAGCCGAGCAGTACTTC. Protein: CASSTPGLAGAEQYF. V and J are TRBV19 and TRBJ2-7; 14 nucleotides agree with TRBD2. This CDR3 region has 15 residues. Germline V gives CDR1 LNHDA, CDR2 SQIVND (reference sequence). With 4 bases clipped from V and 6 bases from J, the junction kept 5 bases outside the gene matches.